Below, one T cell receptor beta chain is given with its context. This entry belongs to a study of blood T cell repertoires in COVID-19. Study-wide background: Samples came from the United States, Italy and Spain, spanning acute and convalescent COVID-19. T cells, B-cell-depleted T cells, or PBMCs supplied cDNA or gDNA.

In the original analysis: How many nucleated cells were present was estimated from reference gene primer amplification. Only in-frame clones appear in the TCRdb table, and some are missing; sequencing was by immunoSEQ multiplex PCR. The DNA was the basis for D and trimming; V, J and clone size are from that table. This table has a few thousand clones, more than 70% appearing once. Seattle cases were enrolled at active infection and followed longitudinally. The sequenced sample was peripheral blood. The sequence derives from a man aged 65-85 years with COVID-19, enrolled during active disease.

This CDR3 is CASSETSRPEAFF. CDR3 DNA sequence: TGTGCCAGCAGTGAAACAAGCAGGCCTGAAGCTTTCTTT. The chain links TRBV6-1 to TRBJ1-1, with D hard to call. V lost 2 bases to trimming and J lost 6 bases, with 10 bases between them. The CDR3 sequence is 13 residues long. Per germline, CDR1 MNHNS and CDR2 SASEGT.